This passage covers 21 T cell receptor beta chains from one sample sequenced in a study of a mutant IDH1 vaccine in newly diagnosed glioma (dated by TCRdb to the early 2020s). Their antigens remain unidentified. The library was generated by the immunoSEQ multiplex PCR assay. What TCRdb holds here is the immuneACCESS table cut down to in-frame rearrangements. Part of the clones is not present; checked against another copy, under half of the missing clones reflect an unresolved V gene, and the others are unexplained. Counted in this sample were over 50,000 clones; about 80% of them appeared once. More than 3% of the sample comes from the top ten. The meaning of the sample's time point label: week 5, during vaccination. Each vaccine dose was 300 ug of a 20-mer mutant IDH1 peptide in Montanide, given subcutaneously with topical imiquimod. The sample in question was PBMCs, obtained from a glioma patient whose treatment included an IDH1 peptide vaccine. These receptors were taken from a man younger than 45 with glioma.

This rearrangement joins TRBV9 to TRBJ2-7; D remains ambiguous. Trimming shortened V by 0 bases and J by 0 bases, and 10 bases separated the two germline ends. Looked up from germline, CDR1 is SGDLS and CDR2 is YYNGEE. This CDR3 comprises 15 residues. The CDR3 sequence is CASSVAYGSSYEQYF. CDR3 DNA: TGTGCCAGCAGCGTAGCGTATGGAAGCTCCTACGAGCAGTACTTC.

The chain joins TRBV6-5 to TRBJ1-2, with D tentatively TRBD1 (5 bases). The V end was cut by 10 bases, the J end by 2 bases, with 14 bases between. The CDR3 runs to 13 residues. CDR1 MNHEY and CDR2 SVGAGI come from the germline V gene. DNA of the CDR3: TGTGCCACCAGGGCAGTCCTGAACTATGGCTACACCTTC. It encodes CATRAVLNYGYTF.

The gene calls are TRBV4-1 and TRBJ1-4; tentative D call: TRBD1 (5 bases). V was cut by 3 bases and J by 3 bases, with 17 bases left in between. The germline gives CDR1 MGHRA, CDR2 YSYEKL. This CDR3 has 17 amino acids. The chain's CDR3 is CASSQSGWGGANEKLFF. In nucleotides, the CDR3 is TGCGCCAGCAGCCAGTCGGGATGGGGGGGAGCTAATGAAAAACTGTTTTTT.

This clone was seen just once. The chain carries TRBV5-6 and TRBJ1-3; a weak D match, TRBD1 (6 bases). The germline V gene encodes CDR1 SGHDT and CDR2 YYEEEE. Trimming shortened V by 4 bases and J by 0 bases, and 11 bases separated the two germline ends. The CDR3 totals 15 residues. CDR3 coding DNA: TGTGCCAGCAGCCCACGGACAGCCTCTGGAAACACCATATATTTT. Amino acids: CASSPRTASGNTIYF.

The V call is TRBV6-4, the J call TRBJ2-1; tentatively, D is TRBD1 (5 bases). Trimming pared 9 bases from V and 1 base from J, leaving 13 bases between. Germline V gene lookup returns CDR1 MRHNA and CDR2 SNTAGT. The CDR3 has 14 amino acids. This chain's CDR3 is CASNPGKSYNEQFF. The CDR3 DNA reads as TGTGCCAGTAATCCAGGGAAATCCTACAATGAGCAGTTCTTC.

The rearrangement uses TRBV2 and TRBJ2-2, with no clear D. Germline V CDR1 and CDR2: SNHLY, FYNNEI. V lost 6 bases and J lost 2, with 7 bases in between. The CDR3 sequence is 13 residues long. The CDR3 spells CASSTTNTGELFF. CDR3 nucleotide sequence: TGTGCCAGCAGCACGACCAACACCGGGGAGCTGTTTTTT.

This chain connects TRBV15 to TRBJ1-5; D possibly corresponds to TRBD1 (6 bases). Deletions cut 1 base from V and 2 bases from J, with 15 bases between. This CDR3 is built from 17 residues. CDR1 LNHNV and CDR2 YYDKDF come from the germline V gene (reference sequence). DNA for the CDR3: TGTGCCACCAGCAGAGCCTACAGGGAAATAGGCAATCAGCCCCAGCATTTT. Translating it yields CATSRAYREIGNQPQHF. The complete variable domain, with remaining parts taken from reference TRBV15 and TRBJ1-5, reads DAMVIQNPRYQVTQFGKPVTLSCSQTLNHNVMYWYQQKSSQAPKLLFHYYDKDFNNEADTPDNFQSRRPNTSFCFLDIRSPGLGDTAMYLCATSRAYREIGNQPQHFGDGTRLSIL.

The chain joins TRBV18 to TRBJ2-7; 7 bases agree with TRBD1. Trimming cost V 2 bases and J 4 bases; bases outside gene matches: 5. This CDR3 region has 14 residues. Germline CDR1 is KGHSH and CDR2 is LQKENI. The CDR3 bases are TGTGCCAGCTCACCAGGCTCAGGGGGTTACGAGCAGTACTTC. As protein: CASSPGSGGYEQYF.

V usage is TRBV5-1 and J usage is TRBJ2-2; 7 bases align to TRBD1. This CDR3 comprises 14 residues. Germline assignment: CDR1 SGHRS and CDR2 YFSETQ. V shed 5 bases, J shed 4 bases, and the junction held 5 bases outside the gene matches. The CDR3 coding sequence is TGCGCCAGCAGTACAGGGGTGGGCACCGGGGAGCTGTTTTTT. The encoded protein is CASSTGVGTGELFF. The entire variable domain, with the rest obtained from reference TRBV5-1 and TRBJ2-2, is as follows: KAGVTQTPRYLIKTRGQQVTLSCSPISGHRSVSWYQQTPGQGLQFLFEYFSETQRNKGNFPGRFSGRQFSNSRSEMNVSTLELGDSALYLCASSTGVGTGELFFGEGSRLTVL.

V is TRBV19 and J is TRBJ1-2; possibly TRBD1 for D (6 bases). The CDR3 totals 15 residues. The germline CDR1 and CDR2 sequences are LNHDA and SQIVND (reference sequence). V gave up 3 bases and J gave up 3 bases, with 14 bases separating them. The CDR3 spells CASSILRQDHYGYTF. In DNA, the CDR3 is TGTGCCAGTAGTATCCTTCGACAGGATCACTATGGCTACACCTTC.

J is TRBJ2-7 and V is TRBV29-1; the D gene is possibly TRBD1 (6 bases). This CDR3 region has 16 residues. CDR1 is SQVTM and CDR2 is ANQGSEA in the germline V gene. Trimming removed 2 bases at V and 2 bases at J, with 19 bases between. The CDR3 reads CSVELLVAGATYEQYF. In DNA, the CDR3 is TGCAGCGTTGAATTGCTCGTTGCAGGGGCCACCTACGAGCAGTACTTC.

There are a few counts of this clone. The genes are TRBV2 and TRBJ1-1; 8 nucleotides align to TRBD1. CDR3 length: 14 residues. The ends lost 6 bases at V and 5 bases at J; junction bases unmatched: 8. The germline V gene has CDR1 SNHLY and CDR2 FYNNEI. The CDR3 is CASRKQGDSTEAFF. The CDR3, as DNA: TGTGCCAGCAGGAAACAGGGGGATTCGACTGAAGCTTTCTTT.

This clone has only a few counts. The chain uses TRBV7-6 and TRBJ1-4, with unresolved D. The CDR3 consists of 14 residues. The V end lost 4 bases, the J end lost 7 bases, and 13 bases lay between the germline ends. CDR1 SGHVS and CDR2 FNYEAQ come from the germline V gene. CDR3 DNA sequence: TGTGCCAGCAGCTCCGGAGGTTGGGTTGAAAAACTGTTTTTT. Translation: CASSSGGWVEKLFF.

This rearrangement joins TRBV10-2 to TRBJ2-7, with 9 positions matching TRBD1. The trim removed 7 bases at V and 0 bases at J, leaving 7 bases unmatched. The germline V gene encodes CDR1 WSHSY and CDR2 SAAADI. The CDR3 length is 15 residues. CDR3: CASTDRGLFSYEQYF. Here the CDR3 DNA reads TGCGCCAGCACGGACAGGGGCCTCTTCTCCTACGAGCAGTACTTC.

As concerns this clone: Germline is not matched at one junction end, which may reflect a read error. V is TRBV14 and J is TRBJ1-4; maybe TRBD1 (5 bases). In germline, CDR1 is SGHDN, CDR2 FVKESK. The CDR3 sequence is 15 residues long. The CDR3 here is CASSQEMGTSEKLFF. The CDR3, as DNA: TGTGCCAGCAGCCAGGAAATGGGGACTAGTGAAAAACTGTTTTTT.

This chain uses TRBV16 with TRBJ1-3; D not certain. V shed 0 bases and J shed 0 bases, with 9 bases lying between them. The CDR3 is made up of 16 amino acids. Germline V gene sequence: CDR1 KGHSY, CDR2 FQNENV. This CDR3 reads CASSQSSPSSGNTIYF. Here the CDR3 DNA reads TGTGCCAGCAGCCAATCCAGTCCTAGCTCTGGAAACACCATATATTTT.

This chain links TRBV6-1 with TRBJ2-4; D may match TRBD1 or TRBD2 (5 bases each). V lost 2 bases and J lost 8, with 19 bases in between. CDR3 size: 16 residues. Germline CDR1 is MNHNS and CDR2 is SASEGT. The CDR3 nucleotides are TGTGCCAGCAGTGAAACATGGGACCCCGTGGGCTACATTCAGTACTTC. It specifies CASSETWDPVGYIQYF.

The chain recombines TRBV5-4 with TRBJ1-5; tentatively, D is TRBD1 (5 bases). CDR3 length: 14 amino acids. Germline CDR1 and CDR2: SGHNT and YYREEE (reference sequence). V lost 2 bases and J 1 base, leaving 7 bases between the germline ends. CDR3 sequence (DNA): TGTGCCAGCAGCTTTAGGGGCAGCAATCAGCCCCAGCATTTT. Amino acids: CASSFRGSNQPQHF.

The V and J genes are TRBV18 and TRBJ2-5; D unresolved. Germline CDR1 is KGHSH and CDR2 is LQKENI. The CDR3 totals 14 residues. V was trimmed by 2 bases and J by 5 bases, leaving 12 bases between them. The CDR3 DNA reads TGTGCCAGCTCACCATCTCTCTTGGACGAGACCCAGTACTTC. This encodes CASSPSLLDETQYF.

The chain is built from TRBV5-6 and TRBJ1-2; no firm D call. The ends were cut back, 2 bases at V and 8 bases at J, with 13 bases in the middle. The V gene's germline CDR1 is SGHDT and CDR2 YYEEEE. The CDR3 is 13 residues long. The CDR3 coding sequence is TGTGCCAGCAGCTTAAGGTTGGTGGACGGCTACACCTTC. Its protein product is CASSLRLVDGYTF.

This clone was detected a few times. This chain links TRBV5-1 with TRBJ1-2; maybe TRBD1 (6 bases). Germline values: CDR1 SGHRS, CDR2 YFSETQ. The CDR3 contains 15 residues. Trimming pared 0 bases from V and 8 bases from J, leaving 17 bases between. CDR3 amino acids: CASSLDTGGLWGYTF. The CDR3 DNA sequence: TGCGCCAGCAGCTTGGATACGGGGGGCTTATGGGGCTACACCTTC.